Below, 32 T cell receptor beta chains from the same sample are listed, as sequenced in a study of cytomegalovirus exposure and HLA in healthy donors. Use of 60 Vbeta and 13 Jbeta primers characterized the PCR. Libraries were prepared by immunoSEQ multiplex PCR; TCRdb keeps only in-frame clonotypes and omits some of them. The table records a few hundred thousand clones, 92% of them present only once. Sequenced sample: PBMCs. The receptors shown here come from a girl aged 2 to 10 in good health and CMV-seronegative.

The V and J genes are TRBV6-1 and TRBJ1-5; TRBD1 matches at 12 bases. The J segment lost 1 base and the V segment lost 2 bases, leaving 6 bases of the junction unmatched. The V gene's germline CDR1 is MNHNS and CDR2 SASEGT. This CDR3 is 18 amino acids long. CDR3 bases: TGTGCCAGCAGTGAATCCGGGACAGGGGGCTGGAGCAATCAGCCCCAGCATTTT. Its protein is CASSESGTGGWSNQPQHF.

CDR3 DNA: TGTGCCAGCAGTTCTATCCGTACAGTACCCTACAATGAGCAGTTCTTC. Encoded protein: CASSSIRTVPYNEQFF. The rearrangement links TRBV6-6 to TRBJ2-1; unclear D gene. Trimming stripped 4 bases from V and 2 bases from J, with 15 bases between. The germline V gene encodes CDR1 MNHNY and CDR2 SVGAGI (reference sequence). The CDR3 totals 16 residues.

In its sample, this clone was seen once. The chain joins TRBV10-3 to TRBJ1-3; D is possibly TRBD1 (6 bases). Germline assignment: CDR1 ENHRY and CDR2 SYGVKD. Deletions cut 2 bases from V and 0 bases from J, with 11 bases between. The CDR3 has 16 amino acids. The CDR3 nucleotides read TGTGCCATCAGTGAGGCGGGGGCCCTCTCTGGAAACACCATATATTTT. Translating it yields CAISEAGALSGNTIYF.

A word on this clone: At one end the junction does not follow the germline gene, possibly because of a read error. The chain combines TRBV7-9 with TRBJ1-4, with TRBD1 as a possible D gene (5 bases). The CDR3 covers 16 residues. CDR1 SEHNR and CDR2 FQNEAQ come from the germline V gene (reference sequence). The CDR3 coding sequence is TGTTCCAGCAGCTTATCATCGTCAGGGTTTAATGAAAAACTGTTTTTT. Encoded protein: CSSSLSSSGFNEKLFF. The whole variable domain, filled in from reference TRBV7-9 and TRBJ1-4, reads DTGVSQNPRHKITKRGQNVTFRCDPISEHNRLYWYRQTLGQGPEFLTYFQNEAQLEKSRLLSDRFSAERPKGSFSTLEIQRTEQGDSAMYLCSSSLSSSGFNEKLFFGSGTQLSVL.

CDR3 amino acids: CASTAGVNQPQHF. The DNA for the CDR3 is TGTGCCAGCACCGCCGGGGTCAATCAGCCCCAGCATTTT. This chain uses TRBV6-5 with TRBJ1-5; D not resolved. The CDR3 loop spans 13 amino acids. The germline V gene has CDR1 MNHEY and CDR2 SVGAGI. V lost 7 bases to trimming and J lost 3 bases, with 10 bases between them.

V gene TRBV6-5 combines with J gene TRBJ2-7; 10 bases map to TRBD1. CDR3 length equals 15 residues. The V segment lost 6 bases and the J segment 4 bases; nucleotides outside the gene matches: 9. Germline V CDR1 and CDR2: MNHEY, SVGAGI. CDR3 loop: CASREPGQGIYEQYF. The CDR3 DNA sequence: TGTGCCAGCAGAGAGCCGGGACAGGGGATTTACGAGCAGTACTTC.

This clone was counted a few times. The chain employs TRBV4-1 and TRBJ2-1; no definite D call. This CDR3 is 15 amino acids long. Germline-derived CDR1 and CDR2 are MGHRA and YSYEKL. V was pared by 0 bases and J by 6 bases, with 12 bases between. The DNA of the CDR3 is TGCGCCAGCAGCCAAGATTCATCCCTAGGCAATGAGCAGTTCTTC. This encodes CASSQDSSLGNEQFF.

The CDR3 bases are TGTGCCTGGAGAAGACAGGGTGCTTCTTCCTCTGGAAACACCATATATTTT. This codes for CAWRRQGASSSGNTIYF. The chain joins TRBV30 to TRBJ1-3; 7 bases are shared with TRBD1. Unmatched junction bases numbered 11, after V lost 3 bases and J lost 0 bases. This CDR3 spans 17 amino acids. Per germline, CDR1 GTSNPN and CDR2 SVGIG (reference sequence).

The V call is TRBV5-4, the J call TRBJ2-7; TRBD1 matches 8 bases. CDR1 is SGHNT and CDR2 is YYREEE in the germline V gene (reference sequence). The CDR3 is made up of 14 amino acids. The J segment lost 0 bases and the V segment lost 2 bases, leaving 1 base of the junction unmatched. This chain's CDR3 is CASSFGTGSYEQYF. Written as DNA, the CDR3 is TGTGCCAGCAGCTTCGGGACAGGCTCCTACGAGCAGTACTTC.

V is TRBV19 and J is TRBJ1-2; D is perhaps TRBD1 (5 bases). Germline CDR1 is LNHDA and CDR2 is SQIVND (reference sequence). The CDR3 sequence is 13 residues long. Trimming removed 6 bases at V and 0 bases at J, with 8 bases between. The chain's CDR3 is CASRQGPNYGYTF. The CDR3 DNA sequence: TGTGCCAGTAGGCAGGGTCCTAACTATGGCTACACCTTC.

This clone was recorded once. V gene TRBV6-5 combines with J gene TRBJ1-2, with 7 bases matching TRBD1. Germline-derived CDR1 and CDR2 are MNHEY and SVGAGI. The CDR3 has 14 residues. The J segment lost 7 bases and the V segment lost 0 bases, leaving 5 bases of the junction unmatched. The CDR3 sequence: CASSYSRRDSGYTF. In nucleotides, the CDR3 is TGTGCCAGCAGTTACTCGAGAAGGGACAGTGGCTACACCTTC.

The chain carries TRBV27 and TRBJ1-5; the D gene is possibly TRBD1 (5 bases). Between the trimmed V and J ends, which lost 6 bases and 2 bases, there was a span of 8 bases. Per germline, CDR1 MNHEY and CDR2 SMNVEV (reference sequence). This CDR3 spans 13 amino acids. Written as DNA, the CDR3 is TGTGCCAGCAGGGGGCTGGGCAATCAGCCCCAGCATTTT. Translated: CASRGLGNQPQHF.

The V and J genes are TRBV7-6 and TRBJ2-1; D gene unclear. Trimming pared 0 bases from V and 2 bases from J, leaving 5 bases between. CDR3 size: 14 residues. Per the germline V gene, CDR1 is SGHVS and CDR2 is FNYEAQ. Written as DNA, the CDR3 is TGTGCCAGCAGCTTAGCGGGCACCTACAATGAGCAGTTCTTC. It translates to CASSLAGTYNEQFF.

This chain joins TRBV19 and TRBJ1-5, with unresolved D. Germline V gene sequence: CDR1 LNHDA, CDR2 SQIVND (reference sequence). CDR3 length equals 14 residues. The germline V and J ends were trimmed by 2 bases and 4 bases, with 9 bases remaining between them. The CDR3 here is CASSIIGVNQPQHF. The CDR3 nucleotides read TGTGCCAGTAGTATAATAGGAGTTAATCAGCCCCAGCATTTT.

This chain connects TRBV30 to TRBJ1-6, with a possible D match to TRBD1 (5 bases). CDR1 GTSNPN and CDR2 SVGIG come from the germline V gene (reference sequence). The germline V and J ends were trimmed by 7 bases and 9 bases, with 19 bases remaining between them. This CDR3 is built from 14 residues. The CDR3 loop is CALREAGRGSPLHF. In nucleotides, the CDR3 is TGTGCCTTGAGAGAGGCAGGGAGGGGTTCACCCCTCCACTTT.

This clone was seen once. The rearrangement links TRBV5-5 to TRBJ2-2, with D tentatively TRBD1 (5 bases). Germline CDR1 and CDR2: SGHKS and YYEKEE (reference sequence). With 6 bases removed from V and 1 base from J, the gap between germline ends came to 13 bases. CDR3 length equals 15 residues. Here the CDR3 reads CASKGRERNTGELFF. CDR3 nucleotides: TGTGCCAGCAAGGGCAGGGAAAGGAACACCGGGGAGCTGTTTTTT. The full variable domain, rest sourced from reference TRBV5-5 and TRBJ2-2, is DAGVTQSPTHLIKTRGQQVTLRCSPISGHKSVSWYQQVLGQGPQFIFQYYEKEERGRGNFPDRFSARQFPNYSSELNVNALLLGDSALYLCASKGRERNTGELFFGEGSRLTVL.

This clone was seen once. The same CDR3 arises from other DNA sequences in this sample as well. The V call is TRBV30, the J call TRBJ1-2; possibly TRBD1 for D (5 bases). This CDR3 is built from 13 residues. In germline, CDR1 is GTSNPN, CDR2 SVGIG (reference sequence). V lost 2 bases and J lost 4, with 11 bases in between. CDR3 residues: CAWSPGFSYGYTF. In nucleotides, the CDR3 is TGTGCCTGGAGTCCAGGGTTTAGCTATGGCTACACCTTC.

The rearrangement uses TRBV18 and TRBJ1-1; D not resolved. Germline V gene data show CDR1 as KGHSH and CDR2 as LQKENI. V shed 8 bases and J shed 6 bases, with 16 bases lying between them. The CDR3 contains 13 residues. CDR3 region: CASTQRLSAEAFF. The CDR3 DNA reads as TGTGCCAGCACTCAGCGGTTGAGCGCTGAAGCTTTCTTT. Together with reference TRBV18 and TRBJ1-1, the CDR3 gives the full variable domain: NAGVMQNPRHLVRRRGQEARLRCSPMKGHSHVYWYRQLPEEGLKFMVYLQKENIIDESGMPKERFSAEFPKEGPSILRIQQVVRGDSAAYFCASTQRLSAEAFFGQGTRLTVV.

This chain connects TRBV5-4 to TRBJ1-1; D is perhaps TRBD1 (6 bases). The CDR3 extends over 15 amino acids. Trimming pared 3 bases from V and 0 bases from J, leaving 12 bases between. CDR1 and CDR2 from the germline V gene are SGHNT and YYREEE (reference sequence). The CDR3 loop is CASSSQQGMNTEAFF. The CDR3 coding sequence is TGTGCCAGCAGCTCCCAACAGGGTATGAACACTGAAGCTTTCTTT.

The chain has TRBV6-5 and TRBJ2-7; D may be TRBD1 (6 bases). This CDR3 spans 14 amino acids. Trimming pared 4 bases from V and 9 bases from J, leaving 19 bases between. Germline V gives CDR1 MNHEY, CDR2 SVGAGI. CDR3 nucleotide sequence: TGTGCCAGCAGTTCGAGGGGGAACGTCCTGGGGCAGTACTTC. Translating it yields CASSSRGNVLGQYF.

V is TRBV18 and J is TRBJ2-5, with TRBD2 as a possible D gene (5 bases). Per germline, CDR1 KGHSH and CDR2 LQKENI. V was shortened by 3 bases and J by 4 bases, with 12 bases between the two germline ends. CDR3 length equals 14 residues. CDR3 in amino acids: CASSPSGNLETQYF. CDR3 nucleotides: TGTGCCAGCTCACCGTCGGGGAATTTAGAGACCCAGTACTTC.

Only one count was recorded for this clone. V is TRBV4-1 and J is TRBJ2-7, with 10 bases aligning to TRBD2. This CDR3 is built from 17 residues. Trimming took 0 bases from V and 2 from J; bases not matched to a gene: 7. Germline V gene sequence: CDR1 MGHRA, CDR2 YSYEKL. CDR3 protein: CASSQDLAGVLPYEQYF. In DNA form, the CDR3 reads TGCGCCAGCAGCCAAGATCTAGCGGGAGTTCTCCCCTACGAGCAGTACTTC.

The table lists this clone with a few counts. V gene TRBV6-5 combines with J gene TRBJ1-1; possible D gene TRBD1, 5 bases. Trimming removed 4 bases at V and 7 bases at J, with 10 bases between. This CDR3 is 12 amino acids long. The germline V gene has CDR1 MNHEY and CDR2 SVGAGI. The CDR3 region has the DNA TGTGCCAGCAGTTCAGGGTGGGATGAAGCTTTCTTT. Translating gives CASSSGWDEAFF.

This chain connects TRBV7-9 to TRBJ2-3, with TRBD1 matching 10 bases. CDR1 and CDR2 (germline): SEHNR, FQNEAQ (reference sequence). This CDR3 spans 14 amino acids. V shed 5 bases, J shed 4 bases, and the junction held 3 bases outside the gene matches. In DNA, the CDR3 is TGTGCCAGCAGCCTTGGACAGGGGGCAGATACGCAGTATTTT. Translated, it gives CASSLGQGADTQYF.

The chain couples TRBV29-1 to TRBJ1-4, with TRBD1 identical over 10 bases. This CDR3 has 12 residues. J lost 8 bases, V lost 6 bases, and 3 bases had no gene match. Germline CDR1 and CDR2: SQVTM and ANQGSEA. CDR3 in amino acids: CSVDRGDEKLFF. The CDR3 DNA sequence: TGCAGCGTGGACAGGGGGGACGAAAAACTGTTTTTT.

V usage is TRBV5-1 and J usage is TRBJ1-6, with 8 bases aligning to TRBD1. Trimming cost V 3 bases and J 9 bases; bases outside gene matches: 5. The CDR3 is 14 residues long. Germline CDR1 and CDR2: SGHRS and YFSETQ. CDR3 region: CASSSGQGGSPLHF. Written as DNA, the CDR3 is TGCGCCAGCAGCTCCGGACAGGGAGGTTCACCCCTCCACTTT.

This chain connects TRBV9 to TRBJ2-2, with 7 bases fitting TRBD2. The length of the CDR3 is 18 residues. From germline, CDR1 is SGDLS and CDR2 YYNGEE. V was pared by 3 bases and J by 3 bases, with 14 bases of the junction left unmatched. CDR3 bases: TGTGCCAGCAGCGAGACCCGGGGCCTCCGGGGGGACACCGGGGAGCTGTTTTTT. Translated: CASSETRGLRGDTGELFF. Together with reference TRBV9 and TRBJ2-2, the CDR3 gives the full variable domain: DSGVTQTPKHLITATGQRVTLRCSPRSGDLSVYWYQQSLDQGLQFLIQYYNGEERAKGNILERFSAQQFPDLHSELNLSSLELGDSALYFCASSETRGLRGDTGELFFGEGSRLTVL.

The rearrangement links TRBV27 to TRBJ2-1; D is undetermined. Trimming took 5 bases from V and 6 from J, leaving 11 bases between them. This CDR3 has 13 residues. Germline lookup yields CDR1 MNHEY and CDR2 SMNVEV (reference sequence). Here the CDR3 reads CASSLLAANEQFF. For the CDR3, the DNA is TGTGCCAGCAGTCTACTGGCGGCCAATGAGCAGTTCTTC.

The chain employs TRBV30 and TRBJ2-5; a possible D gene is TRBD2 (6 bases). CDR1 and CDR2 (germline): GTSNPN, SVGIG (reference sequence). CDR3 length: 15 residues. The V and J ends lost 2 bases and 5 bases respectively, with 18 bases between them. CDR3 nucleotide sequence: TGTGCCTGGAGTCAAGGACTAAGCCTTGAGGAGACCCAGTACTTC. Translation gives CAWSQGLSLEETQYF.

This chain connects TRBV29-1 to TRBJ1-2; D not certain. Between the trimmed V and J ends, which lost 1 base and 3 bases, there was a span of 6 bases. Germline lookup yields CDR1 SQVTM and CDR2 ANQGSEA. CDR3 length: 12 residues. As DNA, the CDR3 is TGCAGCGTTGAAGTAGCCTACTATGGCTACACCTTC. Encoded protein: CSVEVAYYGYTF.

The chain combines TRBV30 with TRBJ2-5; D is unresolved. This CDR3 has 13 amino acids. The V and J ends lost 0 bases and 9 bases respectively, with 14 bases between them. Germline V gene lookup returns CDR1 GTSNPN and CDR2 SVGIG (reference sequence). The CDR3 loop is CAWSVRGEGAQYF. The CDR3 DNA is TGTGCCTGGAGTGTACGTGGTGAAGGAGCCCAGTACTTC.

V is TRBV7-8 and J is TRBJ2-7; TRBD1 is a possible D gene (6 bases). The germline gives CDR1 SGHVS, CDR2 FQNEAQ. The germline V and J ends were trimmed by 8 bases and 2 bases, with 16 bases remaining between them. This CDR3 has 14 residues. The CDR3 here is CASFPQGLTYEQYF. As DNA, the CDR3 is TGTGCCAGCTTCCCACAGGGCCTCACCTACGAGCAGTACTTC.